Detailed here is one TCR beta chain. These data come from a study of blood T cell repertoires in COVID-19. The wider study: Nucleic acid was either cDNA or gDNA, and it came from T cells, B-cell-depleted T cells, or PBMCs.

The table came from immunoSEQ multiplex PCR; TCRdb's copy has only in-frame clones and leaves some out. Found here are fewer than 60,000 clones, 80% to 95% of them singletons; the top ten hold 0.95% to 1.1%. Germline-derived CDR1 and CDR2 are SGHRS and YFSETQ. The CDR3 is 12 amino acids. The V end lost 4 bases, the J end lost 4 bases, and 9 bases lay between the germline ends. The clonotype originates from a man between 60 and 75 years old with COVID-19, enrolled during active disease. The gene calls are TRBV5-1 and TRBJ2-7; D is uncertain. Sequenced sample: peripheral blood. CDR3 loop: CASSQDLYEQYF. CDR3 DNA sequence: TGCGCCAGCAGCCAAGACTTGTACGAGCAGTACTTC.